This section outlines one T cell receptor beta chain sequence together with its context. The V and J ends lost 6 bases and 3 bases respectively, with 14 bases between them. The CDR3 contains 15 residues. From germline, CDR1 is SGHTA and CDR2 FQGNSA. The sample is drawn from a study of blood T cell repertoires in COVID-19. Study details: Italy, Spain and the United States were the sources of the convalescent and acute COVID-19 samples.

Authors' methods: Scientists estimated how many nucleated cells there were by amplifying reference gene primers. The repertoire was sequenced with immunoSEQ multiplex PCR; TCRdb's copy has only in-frame clones and lacks some. That table furnishes V, J and clone size, whereas the DNA furnished D and trimming. The sample consists of about 28,000 clones, about two thirds of them appearing once. The receptor's source is a boy under 10 years old with active or convalescent COVID-19. The sequencing sample was made of peripheral blood. The chain uses TRBV7-2 and TRBJ2-2; possibly TRBD2 for D (6 bases). CDR3 nucleotides: TGTGCCAGCAGTACGTTCGGAGGGTACACCGGGGAGCTGTTTTTT. Translated: CASSTFGGYTGELFF.